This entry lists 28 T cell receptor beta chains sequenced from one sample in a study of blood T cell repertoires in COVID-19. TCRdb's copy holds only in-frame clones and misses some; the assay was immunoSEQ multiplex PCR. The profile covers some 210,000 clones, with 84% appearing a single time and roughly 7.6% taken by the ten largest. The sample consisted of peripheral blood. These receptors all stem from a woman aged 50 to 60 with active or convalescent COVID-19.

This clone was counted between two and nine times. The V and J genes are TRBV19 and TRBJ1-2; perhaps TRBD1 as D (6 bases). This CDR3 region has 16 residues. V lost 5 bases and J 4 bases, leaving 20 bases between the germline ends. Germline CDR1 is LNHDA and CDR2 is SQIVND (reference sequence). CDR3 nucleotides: TGTGCCAGTAGTTATCAGGGGACCCGCTATGGCTATGGCTACACCTTC. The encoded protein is CASSYQGTRYGYGYTF.

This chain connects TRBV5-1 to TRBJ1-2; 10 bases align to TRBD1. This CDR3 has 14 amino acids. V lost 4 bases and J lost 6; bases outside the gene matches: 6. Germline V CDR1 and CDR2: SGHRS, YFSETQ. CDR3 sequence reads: CASSPDGQGDGYTF. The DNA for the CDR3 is TGCGCCAGCAGCCCCGACGGACAGGGGGATGGCTACACCTTC.

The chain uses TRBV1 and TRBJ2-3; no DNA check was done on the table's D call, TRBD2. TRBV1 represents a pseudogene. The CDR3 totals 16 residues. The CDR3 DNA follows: TGCACCAGCAGCCAAGGGACTAGCGGGACCACAGATACGCAGTATTTT. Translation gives CTSSQGTSGTTDTQYF.

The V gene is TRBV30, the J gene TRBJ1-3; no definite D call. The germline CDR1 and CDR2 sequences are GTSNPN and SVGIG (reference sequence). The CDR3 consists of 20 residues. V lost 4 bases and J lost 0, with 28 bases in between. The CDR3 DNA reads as TGTGCCTGGACCACCTTCGCAGAAAGTAGGCCGGGGAACTCTGGAAACACCATATATTTT. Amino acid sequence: CAWTTFAESRPGNSGNTIYF.

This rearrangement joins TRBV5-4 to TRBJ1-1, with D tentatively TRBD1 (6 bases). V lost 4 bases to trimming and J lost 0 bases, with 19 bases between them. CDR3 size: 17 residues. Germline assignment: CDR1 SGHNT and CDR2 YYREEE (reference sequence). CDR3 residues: CASSPGGGLFMNTEAFF. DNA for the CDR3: TGTGCCAGCAGCCCCGGCGGGGGGCTCTTCATGAACACTGAAGCTTTCTTT.

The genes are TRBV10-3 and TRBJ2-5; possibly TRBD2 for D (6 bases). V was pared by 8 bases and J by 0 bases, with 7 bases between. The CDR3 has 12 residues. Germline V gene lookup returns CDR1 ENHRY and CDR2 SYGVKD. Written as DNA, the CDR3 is TGTGCCATCGCGGGGAACCAAGAGACCCAGTACTTC. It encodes CAIAGNQETQYF.

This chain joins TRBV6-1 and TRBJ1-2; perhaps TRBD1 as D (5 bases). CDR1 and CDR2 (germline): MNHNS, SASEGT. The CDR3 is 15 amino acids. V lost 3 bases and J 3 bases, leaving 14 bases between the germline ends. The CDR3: CASSDPSEGHYGYTF. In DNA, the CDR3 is TGTGCCAGCAGTGATCCATCGGAGGGGCACTATGGCTACACCTTC.

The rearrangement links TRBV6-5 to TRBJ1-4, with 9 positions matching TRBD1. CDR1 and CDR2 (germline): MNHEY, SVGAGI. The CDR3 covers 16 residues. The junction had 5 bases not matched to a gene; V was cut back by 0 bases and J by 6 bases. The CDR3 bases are TGTGCCAGCAGTTACTCCGCGGGACAGGGCTATGAAAAACTGTTTTTT. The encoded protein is CASSYSAGQGYEKLFF.

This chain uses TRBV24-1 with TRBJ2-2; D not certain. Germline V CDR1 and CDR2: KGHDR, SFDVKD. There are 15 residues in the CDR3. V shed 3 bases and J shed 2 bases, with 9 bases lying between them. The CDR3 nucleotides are TGTGCCACCAGTGATAACGGGTTCAACACCGGGGAGCTGTTTTTT. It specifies CATSDNGFNTGELFF.

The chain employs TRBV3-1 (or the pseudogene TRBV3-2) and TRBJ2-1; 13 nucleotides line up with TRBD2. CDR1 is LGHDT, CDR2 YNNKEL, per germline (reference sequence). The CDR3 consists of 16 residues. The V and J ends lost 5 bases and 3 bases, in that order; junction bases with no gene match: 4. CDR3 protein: CASSSRTSGSYNEQFF. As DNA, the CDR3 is TGTGCCAGCAGCTCCCGGACTAGCGGGAGCTACAATGAGCAGTTCTTC.

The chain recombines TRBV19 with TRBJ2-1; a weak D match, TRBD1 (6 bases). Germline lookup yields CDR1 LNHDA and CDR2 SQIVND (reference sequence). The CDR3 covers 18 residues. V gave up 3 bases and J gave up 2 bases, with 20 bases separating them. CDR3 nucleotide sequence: TGTGCCAGTAGTATGAGGGGTCCGGGGAACAGGGCCTACAATGAGCAGTTCTTC. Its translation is CASSMRGPGNRAYNEQFF.

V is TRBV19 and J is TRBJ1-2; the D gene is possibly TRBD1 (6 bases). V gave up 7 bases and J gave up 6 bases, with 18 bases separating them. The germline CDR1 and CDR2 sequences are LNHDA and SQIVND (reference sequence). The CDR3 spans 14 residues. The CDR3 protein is CASTPRGGAHGYTF. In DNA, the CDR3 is TGTGCCAGTACCCCGCGCGGGGGCGCGCATGGCTACACCTTC. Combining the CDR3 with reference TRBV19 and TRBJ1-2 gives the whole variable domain DGGITQSPKYLFRKEGQNVTLSCEQNLNHDAMYWYRQDPGQGLRLIYYSQIVNDFQKGDIAEGYSVSREKKESFPLTVTSAQKNPTAFYLCASTPRGGAHGYTFGSGTRLTVV.

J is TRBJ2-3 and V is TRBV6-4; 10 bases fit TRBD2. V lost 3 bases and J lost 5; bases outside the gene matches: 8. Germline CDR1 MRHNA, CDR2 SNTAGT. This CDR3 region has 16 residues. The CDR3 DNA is TGTGCCAGCAGTGAGGTCAGCGGGGGGGCCCAAGATACGCAGTATTTT. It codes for CASSEVSGGAQDTQYF.

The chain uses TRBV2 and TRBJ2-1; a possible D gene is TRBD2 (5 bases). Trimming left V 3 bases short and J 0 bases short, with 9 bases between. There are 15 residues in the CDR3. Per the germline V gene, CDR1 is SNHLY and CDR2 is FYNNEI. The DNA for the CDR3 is TGTGCCAGCAGTGATGAGCGGAGCTCCTACAATGAGCAGTTCTTC. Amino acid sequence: CASSDERSSYNEQFF.

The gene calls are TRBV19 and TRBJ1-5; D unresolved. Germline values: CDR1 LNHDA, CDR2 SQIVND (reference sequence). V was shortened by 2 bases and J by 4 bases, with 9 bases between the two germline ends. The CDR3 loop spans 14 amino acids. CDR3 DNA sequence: TGTGCCAGTAGTATACAGGCAGGAAATCAGCCCCAGCATTTT. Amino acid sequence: CASSIQAGNQPQHF.

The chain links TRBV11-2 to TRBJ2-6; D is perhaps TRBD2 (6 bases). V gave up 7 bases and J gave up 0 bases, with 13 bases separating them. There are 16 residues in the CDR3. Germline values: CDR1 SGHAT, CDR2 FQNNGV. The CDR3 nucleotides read TGTGCCAGCACCGGGACTCACGCCTCTGGGGCCAACGTCCTGACTTTC. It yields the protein CASTGTHASGANVLTF.

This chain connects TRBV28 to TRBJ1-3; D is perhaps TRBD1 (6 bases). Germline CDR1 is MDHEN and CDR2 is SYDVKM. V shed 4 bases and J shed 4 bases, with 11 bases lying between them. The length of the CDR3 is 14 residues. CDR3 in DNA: TGTGCCAGCAGTTCCCCTGACAGGGGAAACACCATATATTTT. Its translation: CASSSPDRGNTIYF.

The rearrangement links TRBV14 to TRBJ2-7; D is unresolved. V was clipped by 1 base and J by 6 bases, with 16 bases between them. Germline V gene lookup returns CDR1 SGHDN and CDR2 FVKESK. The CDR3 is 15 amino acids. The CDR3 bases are TGTGCCAGCAGCCAAGCTTGGCCCCTAGGCGGCGAGCAGTACTTC. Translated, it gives CASSQAWPLGGEQYF.

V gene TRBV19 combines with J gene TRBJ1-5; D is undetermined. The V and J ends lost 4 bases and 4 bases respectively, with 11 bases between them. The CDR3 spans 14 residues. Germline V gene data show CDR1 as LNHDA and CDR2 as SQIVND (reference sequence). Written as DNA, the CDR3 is TGTGCCAGTAGTAGGCGGGATGGGAATCAGCCCCAGCATTTT. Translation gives CASSRRDGNQPQHF.

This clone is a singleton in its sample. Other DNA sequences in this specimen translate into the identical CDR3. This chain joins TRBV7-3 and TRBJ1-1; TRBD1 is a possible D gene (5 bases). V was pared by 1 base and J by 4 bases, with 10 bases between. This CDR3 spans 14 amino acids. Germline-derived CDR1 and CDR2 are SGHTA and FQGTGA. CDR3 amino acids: CASSLIGGTTEAFF. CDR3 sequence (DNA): TGTGCCAGCAGCTTAATAGGAGGGACCACTGAAGCTTTCTTT.

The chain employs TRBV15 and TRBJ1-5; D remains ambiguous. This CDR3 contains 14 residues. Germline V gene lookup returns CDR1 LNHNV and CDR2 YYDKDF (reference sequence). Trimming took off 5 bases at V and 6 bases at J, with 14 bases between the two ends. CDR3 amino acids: CATSQRREGQPQHF. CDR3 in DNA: TGTGCCACCAGCCAAAGGAGGGAAGGTCAGCCCCAGCATTTT.

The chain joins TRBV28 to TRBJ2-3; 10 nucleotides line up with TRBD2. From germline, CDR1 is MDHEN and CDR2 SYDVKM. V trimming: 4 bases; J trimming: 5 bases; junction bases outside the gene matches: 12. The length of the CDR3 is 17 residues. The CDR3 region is CASSSSSGRAFRDTQYF. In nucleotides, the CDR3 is TGTGCCAGCAGTTCTTCCAGCGGGAGGGCCTTCAGAGATACGCAGTATTTT.

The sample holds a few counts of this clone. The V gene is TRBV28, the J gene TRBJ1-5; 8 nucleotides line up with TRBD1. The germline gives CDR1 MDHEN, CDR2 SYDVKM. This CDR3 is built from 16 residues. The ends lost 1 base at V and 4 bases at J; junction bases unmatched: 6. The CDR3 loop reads CASSLSGGQVNQPQHF. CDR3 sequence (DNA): TGTGCCAGCAGTTTATCCGGGGGACAGGTGAATCAGCCCCAGCATTTT.

The CDR3 region is CASALTDPGNQPQHF. In DNA, the CDR3 is TGTGCCAGCGCCCTGACAGACCCCGGCAATCAGCCCCAGCATTTT. V usage is TRBV2 and J usage is TRBJ1-5, with TRBD1 as a possible D gene (5 bases). The CDR3 is made up of 15 amino acids. Trimming left V 8 bases short and J 2 bases short, with 16 bases between. Germline lookup yields CDR1 SNHLY and CDR2 FYNNEI.

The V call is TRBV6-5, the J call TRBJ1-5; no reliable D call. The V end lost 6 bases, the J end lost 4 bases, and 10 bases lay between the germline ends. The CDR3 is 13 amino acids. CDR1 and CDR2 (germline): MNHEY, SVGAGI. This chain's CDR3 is CASSFHGNQPQHF. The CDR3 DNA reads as TGTGCCAGCAGCTTCCACGGTAATCAGCCCCAGCATTTT.

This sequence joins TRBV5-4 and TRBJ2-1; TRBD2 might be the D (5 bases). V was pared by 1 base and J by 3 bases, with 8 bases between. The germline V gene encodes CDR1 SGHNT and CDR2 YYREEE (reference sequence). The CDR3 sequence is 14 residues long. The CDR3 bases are TGTGCCAGCAGCTTGTACGGGATCTACAATGAGCAGTTCTTC. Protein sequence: CASSLYGIYNEQFF. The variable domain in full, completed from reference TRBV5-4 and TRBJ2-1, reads ETGVTQSPTHLIKTRGQQVTLRCSSQSGHNTVSWYQQALGQGPQFIFQYYREEENGRGNFPPRFSGLQFPNYSSELNVNALELDDSALYLCASSLYGIYNEQFFGPGTRLTVL.

Here the CDR3 DNA reads TGTGCCAGCAGCCCGAGGTCGGCCGAGCAGTACTTC. Protein: CASSPRSAEQYF. The chain recombines TRBV11-2 with TRBJ2-7; D is ambiguous. Trimming removed 5 bases at V and 6 bases at J, with 11 bases between. The CDR3 totals 12 residues. CDR1 is SGHAT, CDR2 FQNNGV, per germline. Complete variable domain (other parts from reference TRBV11-2 and TRBJ2-7): EAGVAQSPRYKIIEKRQSVAFWCNPISGHATLYWYQQILGQGPKLLIQFQNNGVVDDSQLPKDRFSAERLKGVDSTLKIQPAKLEDSAVYLCASSPRSAEQYFGPGTRLTVT.

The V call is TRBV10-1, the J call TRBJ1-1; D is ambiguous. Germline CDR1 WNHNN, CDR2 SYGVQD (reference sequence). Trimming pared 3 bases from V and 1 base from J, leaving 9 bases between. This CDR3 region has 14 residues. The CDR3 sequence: CASSDGDRNTEAFF. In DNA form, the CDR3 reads TGCGCCAGCAGTGACGGAGACCGGAACACTGAAGCTTTCTTT.